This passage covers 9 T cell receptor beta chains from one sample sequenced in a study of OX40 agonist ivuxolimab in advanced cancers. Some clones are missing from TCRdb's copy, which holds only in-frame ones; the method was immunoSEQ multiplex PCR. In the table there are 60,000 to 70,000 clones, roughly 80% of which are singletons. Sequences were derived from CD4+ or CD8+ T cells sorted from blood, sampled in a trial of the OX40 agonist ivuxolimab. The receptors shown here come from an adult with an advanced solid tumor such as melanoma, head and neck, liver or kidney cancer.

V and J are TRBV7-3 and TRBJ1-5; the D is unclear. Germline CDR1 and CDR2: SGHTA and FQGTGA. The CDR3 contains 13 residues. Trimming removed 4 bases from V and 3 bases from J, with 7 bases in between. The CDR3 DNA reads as TGTGCCAGCAGCTCCACCGTCAATCAGCCCCAGCATTTT. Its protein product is CASSSTVNQPQHF.

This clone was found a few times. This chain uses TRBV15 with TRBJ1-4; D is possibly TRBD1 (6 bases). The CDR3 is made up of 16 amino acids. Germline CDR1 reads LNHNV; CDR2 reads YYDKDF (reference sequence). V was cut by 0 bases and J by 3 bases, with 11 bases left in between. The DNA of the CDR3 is TGTGCCACCAGCAGAGACAAAGGGGGGTCTAATGAAAAACTGTTTTTT. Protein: CATSRDKGGSNEKLFF.

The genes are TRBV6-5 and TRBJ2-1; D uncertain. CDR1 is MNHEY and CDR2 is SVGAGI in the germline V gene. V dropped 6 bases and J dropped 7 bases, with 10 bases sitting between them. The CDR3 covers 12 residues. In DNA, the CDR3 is TGTGCCAGCAGCCCCAGCCAGAATGAGCAGTTCTTC. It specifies CASSPSQNEQFF.

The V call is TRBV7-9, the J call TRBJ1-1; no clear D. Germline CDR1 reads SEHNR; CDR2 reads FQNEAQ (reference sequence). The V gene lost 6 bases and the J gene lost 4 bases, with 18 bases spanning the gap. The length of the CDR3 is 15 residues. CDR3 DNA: TGTGCCAGCAGTCCGATCTTTACTCGTGGCACTGAAGCTTTCTTT. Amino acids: CASSPIFTRGTEAFF. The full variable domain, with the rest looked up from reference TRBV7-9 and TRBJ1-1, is DTGVSQNPRHKITKRGQNVTFRCDPISEHNRLYWYRQTLGQGPEFLTYFQNEAQLEKSRLLSDRFSAERPKGSFSTLEIQRTEQGDSAMYLCASSPIFTRGTEAFFGQGTRLTVV.

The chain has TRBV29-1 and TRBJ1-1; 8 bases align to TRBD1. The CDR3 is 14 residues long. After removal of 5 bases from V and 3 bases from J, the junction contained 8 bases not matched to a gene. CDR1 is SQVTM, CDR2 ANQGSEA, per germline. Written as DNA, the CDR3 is TGCAGCGTTATATCCCGACAGGGGTACACTGAAGCTTTCTTT. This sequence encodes CSVISRQGYTEAFF.

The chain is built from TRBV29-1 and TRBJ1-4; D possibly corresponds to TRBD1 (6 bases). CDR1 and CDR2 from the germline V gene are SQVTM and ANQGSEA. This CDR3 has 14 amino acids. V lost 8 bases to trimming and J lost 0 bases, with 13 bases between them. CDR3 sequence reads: CSIRGGSTNEKLFF. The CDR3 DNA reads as TGCAGCATAAGGGGGGGGTCAACTAATGAAAAACTGTTTTTT. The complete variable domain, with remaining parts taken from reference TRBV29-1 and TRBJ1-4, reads SAVISQKPSRDICQRGTSLTIQCQVDSQVTMMFWYRQQPGQSLTLIATANQGSEATYESGFVIDKFPISRPNLTFSTLTVSNMSPEDSSIYLCSIRGGSTNEKLFFGSGTQLSVL.

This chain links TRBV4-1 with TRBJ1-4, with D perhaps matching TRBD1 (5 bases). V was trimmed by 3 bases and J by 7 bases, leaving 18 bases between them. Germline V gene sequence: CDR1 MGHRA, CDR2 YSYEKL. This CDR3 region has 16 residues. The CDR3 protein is CASSQFTGTLGEKLFF. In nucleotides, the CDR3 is TGCGCCAGCAGCCAGTTCACGGGGACTCTGGGTGAAAAACTGTTTTTT.

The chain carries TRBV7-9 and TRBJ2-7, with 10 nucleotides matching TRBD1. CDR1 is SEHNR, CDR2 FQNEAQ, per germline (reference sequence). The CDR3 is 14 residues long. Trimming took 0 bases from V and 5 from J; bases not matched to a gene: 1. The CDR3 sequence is CASSLAGQGHEQYF. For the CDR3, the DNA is TGTGCCAGCAGCTTAGCGGGACAGGGGCACGAGCAGTACTTC.

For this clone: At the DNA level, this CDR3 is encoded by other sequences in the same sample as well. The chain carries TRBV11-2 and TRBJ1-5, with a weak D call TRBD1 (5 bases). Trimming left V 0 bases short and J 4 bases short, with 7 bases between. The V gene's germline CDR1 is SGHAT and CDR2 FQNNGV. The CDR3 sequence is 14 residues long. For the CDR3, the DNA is TGTGCCAGCAGCTTAGATGGGACGAATCAGCCCCAGCATTTT. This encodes CASSLDGTNQPQHF.